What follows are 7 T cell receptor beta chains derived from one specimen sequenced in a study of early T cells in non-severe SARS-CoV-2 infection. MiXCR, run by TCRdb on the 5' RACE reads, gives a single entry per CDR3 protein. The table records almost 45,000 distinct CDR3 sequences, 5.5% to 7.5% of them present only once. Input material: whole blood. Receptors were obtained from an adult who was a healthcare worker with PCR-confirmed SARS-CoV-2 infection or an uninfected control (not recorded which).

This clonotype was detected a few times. The CDR3 region is CASSSGLTGEAFF. The CDR3 DNA reads TGTGCCAGCAGCTCGGGACTGACAGGTGAAGCTTTCTTT. The chain combines TRBV11-2 with TRBJ1-1; maybe TRBD1 (6 bases). CDR1 is SGHAT and CDR2 is FQNNGV in the germline V gene. The CDR3 runs 13 residues. The V end was cut by 4 bases, the J end by 7 bases, with 13 bases between.

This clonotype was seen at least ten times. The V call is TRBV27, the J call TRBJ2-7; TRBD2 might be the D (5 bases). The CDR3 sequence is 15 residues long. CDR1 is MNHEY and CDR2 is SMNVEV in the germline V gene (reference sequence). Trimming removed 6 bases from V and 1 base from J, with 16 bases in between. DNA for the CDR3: TGTGCCAGCAGCCTCCGGGGATTCGGATCCTACGAGCAGTACTTC. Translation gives CASSLRGFGSYEQYF.

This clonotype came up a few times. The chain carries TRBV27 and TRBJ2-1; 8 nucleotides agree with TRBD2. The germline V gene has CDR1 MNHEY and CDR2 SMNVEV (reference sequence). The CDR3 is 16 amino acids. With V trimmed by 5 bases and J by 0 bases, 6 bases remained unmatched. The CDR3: CASSLVAGTSYNEQFF. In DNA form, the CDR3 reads TGTGCCAGCAGTCTGGTAGCGGGGACCTCCTACAATGAGCAGTTCTTC.

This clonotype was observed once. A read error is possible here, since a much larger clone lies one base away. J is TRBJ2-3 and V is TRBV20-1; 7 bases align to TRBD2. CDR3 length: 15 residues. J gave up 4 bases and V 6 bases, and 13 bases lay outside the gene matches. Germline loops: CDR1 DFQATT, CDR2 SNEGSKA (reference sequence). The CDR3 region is CSAARGDKAADTQYF. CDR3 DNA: TGCAGTGCCGCCCGGGGGGATAAGGCGGCAGATACGCAGTATTTT.

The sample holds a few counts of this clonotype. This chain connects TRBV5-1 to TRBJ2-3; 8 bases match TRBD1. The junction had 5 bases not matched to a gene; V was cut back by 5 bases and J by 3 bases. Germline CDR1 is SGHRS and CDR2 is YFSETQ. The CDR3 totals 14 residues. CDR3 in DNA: TGCGCCAGCAGGAGGGGACAGGCTACAGATACGCAGTATTTT. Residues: CASRRGQATDTQYF.

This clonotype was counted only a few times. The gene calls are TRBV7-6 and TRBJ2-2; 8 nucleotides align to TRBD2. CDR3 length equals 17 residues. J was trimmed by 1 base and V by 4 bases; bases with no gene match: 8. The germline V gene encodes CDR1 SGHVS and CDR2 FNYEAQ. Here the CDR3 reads CASSSSPGGGNTGELFF. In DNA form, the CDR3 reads TGTGCCAGCAGCTCGTCACCCGGGGGGGGGAACACCGGGGAGCTGTTTTTT.

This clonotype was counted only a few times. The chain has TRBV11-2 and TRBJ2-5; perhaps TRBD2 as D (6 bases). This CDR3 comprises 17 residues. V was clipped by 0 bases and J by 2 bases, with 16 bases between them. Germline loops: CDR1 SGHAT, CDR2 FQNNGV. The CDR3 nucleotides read TGTGCCAGCAGCTTAGAGGGGCGGGGCGGACCGCAAGAGACCCAGTACTTC. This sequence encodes CASSLEGRGGPQETQYF.